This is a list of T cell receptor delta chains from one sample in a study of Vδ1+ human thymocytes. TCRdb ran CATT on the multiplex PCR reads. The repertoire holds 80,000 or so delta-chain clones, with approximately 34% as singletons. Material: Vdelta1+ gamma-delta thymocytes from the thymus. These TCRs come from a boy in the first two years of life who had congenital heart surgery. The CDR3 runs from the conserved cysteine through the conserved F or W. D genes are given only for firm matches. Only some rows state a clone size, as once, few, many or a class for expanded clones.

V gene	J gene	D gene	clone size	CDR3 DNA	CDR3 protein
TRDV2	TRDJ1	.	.	TGTGCCTGTGACACACCGATAGCTCGTTCCGATAAACTCATCTTT	CACDTPIARSDKLIF
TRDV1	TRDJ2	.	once	TGTGCTCTTGGGGAACCTACGTTGACGAACCTTACAGCACAACTCTTCTTT	CALGEPTLTNLTAQLFF
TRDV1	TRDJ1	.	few	.	CALGELNLWVPGRTDKLIF
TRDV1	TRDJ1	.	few	TGTGCTCTTGGGGAACGAAAAAAAGAAGGGGGGACCCCAGATCTCCGGTACACCGATAAACTCATCTTT	CALGERKKEGGTPDLRYTDKLIF
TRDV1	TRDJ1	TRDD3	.	TGTGCTCTTGGGGAAGGTGAAGTCTATCCTTTACTGGGGGACGACTACACCGATAAACTCATCTTT	CALGEGEVYPLLGDDYTDKLIF
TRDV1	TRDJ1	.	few	TGTGCTCTTGGGGACCTGAAAAGGCCTTCCTACTGGCTGGGGGATCATGACACCGATAAACTCATCTTT	CALGDLKRPSYWLGDHDTDKLIF
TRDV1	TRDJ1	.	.	TGTGCTCTTGGGGATCCGACCTTCATACGGCACAACACCGATAAACTCATCTTT	CALGDPTFIRHNTDKLIF
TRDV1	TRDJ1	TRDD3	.	TGTGCTCTTGGGGAATTTCATGGGCACCGTACTGGGGGATTCTCCGGCAGCGATAAACTCATCTTT	CALGEFHGHRTGGFSGSDKLIF
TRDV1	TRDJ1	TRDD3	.	TGTGCTCTTGGGGAAGGCGACGTGTACTGGGGGATTAGGGGACTCGCCGATAAACTCATCTTT	CALGEGDVYWGIRGLADKLIF
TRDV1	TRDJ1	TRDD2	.	TGTGCTCTTGGGGACGCCTTCCTACGTCGGCTGGGTGGTCTCATCTTT	CALGDAFLRRLGGLIF
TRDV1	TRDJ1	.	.	TGTGCTCTTGGGGAACGCTTCCCTCTCGAGCAGTACTGGGCCTCCCTTAGACTCATCTTT	CALGERFPLEQYWASLRLIF
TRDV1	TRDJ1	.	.	TGTGCTCCTGGGGAACTGATGCCCGTTAAGGCCGATAAACTCATCTTT	CAPGELMPVKADKLIF
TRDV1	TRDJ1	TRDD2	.	TGTGCTCTTGGGGAAGCTCCCTTCCTACATGGGGGCACCGATAAACTCATCTTT	CALGEAPFLHGGTDKLIF
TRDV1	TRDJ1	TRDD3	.	TGTGCTCTTGGGGTTCGGACGACTTCGAGCTTACTGGGGAACCTCAGGTACACCGATAAACTCATCTTT	CALGVRTTSSLLGNLRYTDKLIF
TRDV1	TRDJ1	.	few	TGTGCTCTTGGGGAAGAGTCCTCCCCGAGGACCGATAAACTCATCTTT	CALGEESSPRTDKLIF
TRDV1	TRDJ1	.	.	TGTGCTCTTGGGGAACCACCCCTCGTCGGGGGGGAACTCATCTTT	CALGEPPLVGGELIF
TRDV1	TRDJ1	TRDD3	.	TGTGCTCTTGGGGACCGACTTCCAGTACTGGGGGGGGGTATATACACCGATAAACTCATCTTT	CALGDRLPVLGGGIYTDKLIF
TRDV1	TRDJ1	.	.	TGTGCTCTTGGGGAACCTTTCGTCGATGGGTGGCAGTACACCGATAAACTCATCTTT	CALGEPFVDGWQYTDKLIF
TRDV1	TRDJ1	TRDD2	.	TGTGCTCTTGGGGAACTAGAACCTTCCTACAGGGGGTGGGGGGTAATCACCGATAAACTCATCTTT	CALGELEPSYRGWGVITDKLIF
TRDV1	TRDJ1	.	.	TGTGCTCTTGTCTTGATCTTCCCAGGCCTTCCTAATAAACTGGGGACTCCAGTGTACACCGATAAACTCATCTTT	CALVLIFPGLPNKLGTPVYTDKLIF
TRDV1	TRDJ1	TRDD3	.	TGTGCTCTTGGGCGGGGTAGCTGGGGGATACCTCCCGCGCACACCGATAAACTCATCTTT	CALGRGSWGIPPAHTDKLIF
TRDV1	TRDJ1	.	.	TGTGCTCTTGGGCTTCCTAGCCCCGATACGGGGTACACCGATAAACTCATCTTT	CALGLPSPDTGYTDKLIF
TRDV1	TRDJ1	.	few	TGTGCTCTTGGCCCACACCTTACATACACCGATAAACTCATCTTT	CALGPHLTYTDKLIF
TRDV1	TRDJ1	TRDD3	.	TGTGCTCTTGGGGAACGTAGGGACTGGGGAGGCCGGTCCGACGACGATAAACTCATCTTT	CALGERRDWGGRSDDDKLIF
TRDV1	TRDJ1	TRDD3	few	TGTGCTCTTGGGGACTCCGCCTTCCTACCCTGGGGGATACACACCGATAAACTCATCTTT	CALGDSAFLPWGIHTDKLIF
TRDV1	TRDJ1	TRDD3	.	TGTGCTCTTGGGGAAACTTTAGCTACGAAAGCCAATTACTGGGGGATATTTTACGATAAACTCATCTTT	CALGETLATKANYWGIFYDKLIF
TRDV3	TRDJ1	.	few	TGTGCCTTTAGGGCGGTTCCTAGCCCTATACCCGATAAACTCATCTTT	CAFRAVPSPIPDKLIF
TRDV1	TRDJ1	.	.	TGTGCTCTTGGGGAACTAGTACACGCCCGGCACTGGGTGTACACCGATAAACTCATCTTT	CALGELVHARHWVYTDKLIF
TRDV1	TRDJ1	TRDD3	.	TGTGCTCTTGGGGAGGAGGCCGTAATCAACTGGGGGTCGACATGCTACACCGATAAACTCATCTTT	CALGEEAVINWGSTCYTDKLIF
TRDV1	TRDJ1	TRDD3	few	TGTGCTCTTGGGGAACACATGACCTTCCTACCCGTACTGGGGGATATCACCGATAAACTCATCTTT	CALGEHMTFLPVLGDITDKLIF
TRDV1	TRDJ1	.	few	TGTGCTCTTGGGGAATGTTCCCGCCTTAGGACCGATAAACTCATCTTT	CALGECSRLRTDKLIF
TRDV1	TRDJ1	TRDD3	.	TGTGCTCTTGGGGAACTAGTGTACTGGGGGAACAAGGGAGTTCCCCTGACGGACACCGATAAACTCATCTTT	CALGELVYWGNKGVPLTDTDKLIF
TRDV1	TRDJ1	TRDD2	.	TGTGCTCTTGGGTTGGCCTTCCTCTCTACTGTCGCAACCTTCACCGATAAACTCATCTTT	CALGLAFLSTVATFTDKLIF
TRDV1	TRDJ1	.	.	TGTGCTCTTGGGGAACTATTGGAGTCCCCCCTGTGGATAGTGGGGTACACCGATAAACTCATCTTT	CALGELLESPLWIVGYTDKLIF
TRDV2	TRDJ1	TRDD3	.	TGTGCCTGTGGAATGGGATACGCCGATAAACTCATCTTT	CACGMGYADKLIF
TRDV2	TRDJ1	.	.	TGTGCCTGTGGCACAATCCCGTACACCGATAAACTCATCTTT	CACGTIPYTDKLIF
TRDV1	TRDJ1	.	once	TGTGCTCTTGGGGAACCCCCCCGTGTCCCGACTGGCGCCGATAAACTCATCTTT	CALGEPPRVPTGADKLIF
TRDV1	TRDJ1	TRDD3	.	TGTGCTCTTGGGGAATACTGGGGGCCTAACACCGATAAACTCATCTTT	CALGEYWGPNTDKLIF
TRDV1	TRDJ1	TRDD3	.	TGTGCTCTTGGGGAACGCCTACACTGGGGGATACAGGGTAAACTCATCTTT	CALGERLHWGIQGKLIF
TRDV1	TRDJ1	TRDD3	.	TGTGCTCTTGGGGATTACCCCGGGGGCTGGGGGATAGTGTACACCGATAAACTCATCTTT	CALGDYPGGWGIVYTDKLIF
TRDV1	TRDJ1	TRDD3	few	TGTGCTCTTGGGGAACTACTTTCCTACTGGGGGACCAAAGTTACCGATAAACTCATCTTT	CALGELLSYWGTKVTDKLIF
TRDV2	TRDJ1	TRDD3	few	TGTGCCTGTGACACCGTTGGGAACCTGTTGGACTGGGGTCGAACGGGACTCATCTTT	CACDTVGNLLDWGRTGLIF
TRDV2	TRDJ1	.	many	TGTGCCTGTGACACCGGTTCGGGGATTACCGATAAACTCATCTTT	CACDTGSGITDKLIF
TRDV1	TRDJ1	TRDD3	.	TGTGCTCTTGGGGAATTAGTTTCTGGGGGATACCGGTACACCGATAAACTCATCTTT	CALGELVSGGYRYTDKLIF
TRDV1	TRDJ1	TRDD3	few	TGTGCTCTTGGGAAGGAACTGGGGGATACGTGGGGTGGTAACGCCGATAAACTCATCTTT	CALGKELGDTWGGNADKLIF
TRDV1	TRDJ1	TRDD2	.	TGTGCTCTTGGGGAATTTTCCTACGTGAAACTACAGGCCGATAAACTCATCTTT	CALGEFSYVKLQADKLIF
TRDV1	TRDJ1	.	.	TGTGCTCTTGGGGAACTGGGGAGGCCGACCGATAAACTCATCTTT	CALGELGRPTDKLIF
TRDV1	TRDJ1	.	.	TGTGCTCTTGGGGAAGGCCGGTACTGGAAAAACACCGATAAACTCATCTTT	CALGEGRYWKNTDKLIF
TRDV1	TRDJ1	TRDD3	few	TGTGCTCTTGGGGAACTAATCCTACCTACTGGGGGATATAAACTCATCTTT	CALGELILPTGGYKLIF
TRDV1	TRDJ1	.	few	TGTGCTCTTGGGTTACCCGCCCTACGTGGCGGGGGTCCGGGAGGCACCGATAAACTCATCTTT	CALGLPALRGGGPGGTDKLIF
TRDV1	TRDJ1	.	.	TGTGCTCTTGGGGACCCCCTAGGTCTCGTACAAGGTAAACTCATCTTT	CALGDPLGLVQGKLIF
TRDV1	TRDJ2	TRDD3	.	TGTGCTCTTGGGGAATCACGAACTGGGGGATACTGTTTGACAGCACAACTCTTCTTT	CALGESRTGGYCLTAQLFF
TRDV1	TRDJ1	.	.	TGTGCTCTTGGGGAACTATATTTTCCGGGGGGGCCCGCTAACGATAAACTCATCTTT	CALGELYFPGGPANDKLIF